The 5 T cell receptor beta chains presented below share a single source sample, sequenced in a study of T cell responses to AZD1222 COVID-19 vaccine. The table came from immunoSEQ multiplex PCR; TCRdb's copy has only in-frame clones and leaves some out. Here the sample spans 90,000 to 150,000 clones, about 90% being singletons. The input for sequencing was peripheral blood, taken on day 0 of AZD1222 vaccination. All receptors come from an adult in good health.

The gene calls are TRBV15 and TRBJ2-2; D remains ambiguous. Per the germline V gene, CDR1 is LNHNV and CDR2 is YYDKDF (reference sequence). This CDR3 has 14 residues. Trimming cost V 8 bases and J 0 bases, with 10 bases left between them. The DNA for the CDR3 is TGTGCCACCTCTGCCTCCCCGAACACCGGGGAGCTGTTTTTT. It encodes CATSASPNTGELFF. Variable domain in full (rest from reference TRBV15 and TRBJ2-2): DAMVIQNPRYQVTQFGKPVTLSCSQTLNHNVMYWYQQKSSQAPKLLFHYYDKDFNNEADTPDNFQSRRPNTSFCFLDIRSPGLGDTAMYLCATSASPNTGELFFGEGSRLTVL.

The gene calls are TRBV12-3 or TRBV12-4 and TRBJ2-1; weak D call: TRBD2 (5 bases). This CDR3 comprises 11 residues. V lost 10 bases to trimming and J lost 7 bases, with 11 bases between them. The DNA for the CDR3 is TGTGCCATCTCGGGGATGAATGAGCAGTTCTTC. Translation: CAISGMNEQFF.

The chain carries TRBV4-2 and TRBJ2-7; TRBD2 aligns across 14 bases. CDR1 is LGHNA and CDR2 is YNFKEQ in the germline V gene. This CDR3 has 17 residues. V lost 3 bases to trimming and J lost 3 bases; unmatched junction nucleotides: 7. The CDR3 here is CASSHTGTSGSLYEQYF. In nucleotides, the CDR3 is TGTGCCAGCAGCCATACCGGGACTAGCGGGAGCCTCTACGAGCAGTACTTC.

This rearrangement joins TRBV29-1 to TRBJ1-1; 7 bases are shared with TRBD1. The CDR3 totals 12 residues. J gave up 3 bases and V 5 bases, and 3 bases lay outside the gene matches. From germline, CDR1 is SQVTM and CDR2 ANQGSEA. The CDR3 DNA sequence: TGCAGCGTTAATACAGGGGACACTGAAGCTTTCTTT. Translation gives CSVNTGDTEAFF.

This chain connects TRBV19 to TRBJ1-1; 8 bases map to TRBD1. Trimming cost V 7 bases and J 11 bases; bases outside gene matches: 15. The germline gives CDR1 LNHDA, CDR2 SQIVND (reference sequence). CDR3 length equals 14 residues. The CDR3 nucleotides read TGTGCCAGTACGCTCAACGGACAGGGATTGGTGGCTTTCTTT. Protein: CASTLNGQGLVAFF.